A selection of T cell receptor beta chains follows, all from one sample in a study of T cells in Graves' hyperthyroidism and ophthalmopathy. One entry per CDR3 protein results from TCRdb running MiXCR on the multiplex PCR reads. This table has hundreds of thousands of distinct CDR3 sequences, 45% appearing once. Sequenced input: peripheral blood or thyroid tissue (not recorded which). All receptors derive from an adult man with Graves' disease, either hyperthyroidism or ophthalmopathy (not recorded which). Each CDR3 is given with its conserved first and last residue. Fields, in order: V gene, J gene, CDR3 protein.

>TRBV29-1|TRBJ2-7
CSVRTGGPHEQYF
>TRBV20-1|TRBJ1-3
CSAGEGADTIYF
>TRBV10-3|TRBJ2-5
CAISADRGHETQYF
>TRBV9|TRBJ1-1
CASSLRGRGMNTEAFF
>TRBV10-2|TRBJ1-6
CVSLMGQSNSPLHF
>TRBV25-1|TRBJ1-2
CASKRTGSLRVGYTF
>TRBV7-2|TRBJ2-7
CASGLRDRGDEQYF
>TRBV11-2|TRBJ2-2
CASSLLASANTGELFF
>TRBV2|TRBJ1-2
CASSGEGNDLYGYTF
>TRBV11-2|TRBJ2-2
CASSLGGGEGTGELFF
>TRBV7-8|TRBJ1-6
CASSTTGLNSPLHF
>TRBV29-1|TRBJ1-2
CSPVRSNYGYTF
>TRBV29-1|TRBJ2-2
CSVYLAGANTGELFF
>TRBV24-1|TRBJ2-7
CASSISWTGGEQYF
>TRBV20-1|TRBJ2-7
CSARLHGSLDEQYF
>TRBV7-4|TRBJ2-7
CASSFGRAFSYEQYF
>TRBV12-3/TRBV12-4|TRBJ2-5
CASSRGRVSETQYF
>TRBV20-1|TRBJ1-5
CSASFFRGFPPRAQHF
>TRBV7-8|TRBJ1-1
CASSFDPGSGEAFF
>TRBV9|TRBJ2-1
CASSVSGRGEQFF
>TRBV29-1|TRBJ1-4
CSVEGAFRREKLFF
>TRBV3-1|TRBJ2-7
CASSRSGDIYEQYF
>TRBV6-1|TRBJ1-1
CASSEWVRGTEAFF
>TRBV24-1|TRBJ1-1
CATSEYAGSYRAFF
>TRBV20-1|TRBJ2-7
CSARAGSYYEQYF
>TRBV7-3|TRBJ1-2
CASRDGEYGYTF
>TRBV29-1|TRBJ1-1
CSVDTSNTEAFF
>TRBV2|TRBJ1-2
CARRGDYGYTF